Listed below are T cell receptor beta chains from one sample, sequenced in a study of blood T cell repertoires in COVID-19. Measured with immunoSEQ multiplex PCR; TCRdb has only the in-frame clones, and not every one. The profile shows a few hundred thousand clones, about 80% of them singletons. The sequenced material came from PBMCs or T cells enriched from blood (not recorded which). These receptor sequences come from a man in his fifties who had recovered from COVID-19. Each CDR3 is given with its conserved first and last residue. The D gene is left open where the match is weak. Where a row states a size, it is once, few, many or the class of an expanded clone; other rows omit it.

>TRBD1|TRBJ1-2|TRBV4-2|-
CASSRTGGDYGYTF
TGTGCCAGCAGCCGGACAGGGGGCGACTATGGCTACACCTTC
>-|TRBJ2-7|TRBV28|-
CASSLLSSSYEQYF
TGTGCCAGCAGTCTCCTATCGAGCTCCTACGAGCAGTACTTC
>TRBD1|TRBJ1-5|TRBV15|-
CATSRGGDRNQPQHF
TGTGCCACCAGCAGAGGGGGGGACAGAAATCAGCCCCAGCATTTT
>TRBD1|TRBJ1-5|TRBV5-3|-
CARSPGQGVQPQHF
TGTGCCAGAAGCCCGGGACAGGGGGTACAGCCCCAGCATTTT
>-|TRBJ1-1|TRBV13|-
CASSSRENTEAFF
TGTGCCAGCAGCTCGAGGGAGAACACTGAAGCTTTCTTT
>TRBD1|TRBJ1-2|TRBV27|-
CASSSPGQGWDGYTF
TGTGCCAGCAGTTCGCCGGGACAGGGGTGGGATGGCTACACCTTC
>-|TRBJ2-3|TRBV18|few
CASSSGTSTDTQYF
TGTGCCAGCTCATCGGGGACTAGCACAGATACGCAGTATTTT
>-|TRBJ2-1|TRBV12-5|-
CASGLRGEQFF
TGTGCTAGTGGTTTGAGAGGTGAGCAGTTCTTC
>-|TRBJ1-2|TRBV7-9|few
CASSLALSLSGHMNYGYTF
TGTGCCAGCAGCTTAGCGTTAAGCTTATCGGGACATATGAACTATGGCTACACCTTC
>-|TRBJ1-1|TRBV12-3/TRBV12-4|-
CASSTKMNTEAFF
TGTGCCAGCAGTACAAAGATGAACACTGAAGCTTTCTTT
>-|TRBJ1-2|TRBV7-3|-
CASSANRIGGHGYTF
TGTGCCAGCAGCGCTAACCGGATAGGGGGTCATGGCTACACCTTC
>-|TRBJ1-6|TRBV29-1|-
CSVTPRGRETCSPLHF
TGCAGCGTTACTCCCCGGGGGCGGGAGACATGCTCACCCCTCCACTTT
>TRBD1|TRBJ1-1|TRBV7-9|-
CASRSGQGVEAFF
TGTGCCAGCAGGTCTGGACAGGGGGTTGAGGCTTTCTTT